These T cell receptor beta chains were read from a single sample in a study of vaccination and CD4 T cells after COVID-19. TCRdb reprocessed the PCR reads with MiXCR, giving one entry per CDR3 protein. The sample holds thousands of distinct CDR3 sequences, around 66% seen once. Their antigens remain unidentified. The sequences come from cultured CD4+ T cells from blood, collected after SARS-CoV-2 vaccination. Receptors originate from a human donor with COVID-19. CDR3s include the opening cysteine and the closing phenylalanine or tryptophan. Each record gives: D gene, clone size, J gene, V gene, CDR3 protein, CDR3 DNA. The D gene is left open where the match is weak. Clone size is shown for a subset of rows, as once, few, many or a class of expanded clone.

. | . | TRBJ1-6 | TRBV2 | CASSDVRGPAF | TGTGCCAGCAGTGATGTAAGGGGCCCGGCCTTT
. | . | TRBJ2-5 | TRBV7-2 | CASRQGRETQYF | TGTGCCAGCAGACAGGGTCGGGAGACCCAGTACTTC
TRBD2 | . | TRBJ2-3 | TRBV20-1 | CSASAGEHTDTQYF | TGCAGTGCTAGTGCGGGGGAGCACACAGATACGCAGTATTTT
. | . | TRBJ1-6 | TRBV20-1 | CSARHEQGYNSPLHF | TGCAGTGCTAGACACGAACAGGGTTATAATTCACCCCTCCACTTT
TRBD1 | . | TRBJ1-2 | TRBV15 | CATTIKGAVNGYTF | TGTGCCACCACGATCAAGGGGGCAGTAAATGGCTACACCTTC
. | few | TRBJ1-1 | TRBV6-4 | CASSGSSAGALSEAFF | TGTGCCAGCAGTGGAAGTTCCGCAGGCGCCCTCTCTGAAGCTTTCTTT
. | once | TRBJ2-7 | TRBV7-2 | CASSLGPTGEQYF | TGTGCCAGCAGCTTAGGTCCAACGGGCGAGCAGTACTTC
. | . | TRBJ1-5 | TRBV25-1 | CASSSTDNQPQHF | TGTGCCAGCAGCTCGACAGACAATCAGCCCCAGCATTTT
. | . | TRBJ2-2 | TRBV19 | CASSIMGPAGAGGELFF | TGTGCCAGTAGTATTATGGGCCCCGCAGGGGCAGGCGGGGAGCTGTTTTTT
. | . | TRBJ2-1 | TRBV15 | CATSRDRGGAYNEQFF | TGTGCCACCAGCAGAGATAGGGGGGGGGCCTACAATGAGCAGTTCTTC
. | . | TRBJ1-2 | TRBV15 | CATSRVRGGVGGYTF | TGTGCCACCAGCAGAGTTCGGGGCGGGGTCGGTGGCTACACCTTC
. | . | TRBJ1-3 | TRBV6-1 | CASRQGQWGNTIYF | TGTGCCAGCAGGCAAGGACAGTGGGGAAACACCATATATTTT
. | . | TRBJ1-5 | TRBV2 | CASSGTVNQPQHF | TGTGCCAGCAGTGGGACAGTCAATCAGCCCCAGCATTTT
. | . | TRBJ1-5 | TRBV6-4 | CASSAERSNQPQHF | TGTGCCAGCAGCGCCGAAAGGAGCAATCAGCCCCAGCATTTT
TRBD1 | . | TRBJ1-5 | TRBV20-1 | CSARDPGQGVRNQPQHF | TGCAGTGCTAGAGACCCGGGACAGGGGGTTCGCAATCAGCCCCAGCATTTT
. | . | TRBJ2-2 | TRBV5-1 | CASSSGTSNTGELFF | TGCGCCAGCAGCTCCGGGACGAGTAACACCGGGGAGCTGTTTTTT
. | few | TRBJ1-3 | TRBV7-2 | CASSLGMAGNTIYF | TGTGCCAGCAGCCTGGGGATGGCTGGAAACACCATATATTTT
. | . | TRBJ2-3 | TRBV20-1 | CSAPTRDTQYF | TGCAGTGCTCCGACTAGAGATACGCAGTATTTT
TRBD1 | . | TRBJ1-2 | TRBV28 | CASSLGTGGAFGYTF | TGTGCCAGCAGTCTAGGGACAGGGGGCGCATTTGGCTACACCTTC
. | . | TRBJ1-4 | TRBV7-9 | CASSRGGGRHEKLFF | TGTGCCAGCAGCCGTGGGGGCGGGAGGCATGAAAAACTGTTTTTT
. | . | TRBJ2-5 | TRBV10-3 | CAISEQPGRQETQYF | TGTGCCATCAGTGAGCAGCCGGGACGGCAAGAGACCCAGTACTTC
TRBD2 | . | TRBJ2-1 | TRBV6-1 | CASRGLAGATGGREQFF | TGTGCCAGCAGGGGACTAGCGGGGGCCACCGGGGGTCGGGAGCAGTTCTTC
TRBD1 | . | TRBJ1-5 | TRBV6-5 | CASSYSIPLGQGSNQPQHF | TGTGCCAGCAGTTACTCGATACCACTGGGACAGGGAAGCAATCAGCCCCAGCATTTT
. | . | TRBJ1-2 | TRBV20-1 | CSAPTQQRGYGYTF | TGCAGTGCCCCGACGCAGCAAAGAGGCTATGGCTACACCTTC